This T cell receptor beta chain comes out of a study of shared clonotypes between healthy human individuals. Study-wide results and caveats: Naive subsets tended to show greater estimated richness than memory subsets.

For each subset, genomic DNA was distributed in equal portions over several immunoSEQ plates. Assay used: immunoSEQ multiplex PCR; TCRdb lists only in-frame clones, some missing. Here the sample spans roughly 760,000 clones, roughly 70% being singletons. This clone has a single count. The target antigen is unknown. This CDR3 is 14 amino acids long. Between the trimmed V and J ends, which lost 4 bases and 5 bases, there was a span of 14 bases. Germline lookup yields CDR1 SGHRS and CDR2 YFSETQ. Material: memory CD4+ T cells sorted from blood. Subset: CD45RA-negative fraction. The TCR was taken from a young woman in good health. The chain links TRBV5-1 to TRBJ2-3; D remains ambiguous. CDR3 region: CASSEGLGQDTQYF. DNA for the CDR3: TGCGCCAGCAGCGAAGGTCTAGGCCAAGATACGCAGTATTTT.